This T cell receptor (beta chain) was captured in a study of shared clonotypes between healthy human individuals. In the study overall: Per-donor plates numbered three CD4 naive, three CD4 memory, two CD8 naive and one CD8 memory.

Using immunoSEQ multiplex PCR, the repertoire was profiled, and TCRdb retains in-frame clones only, with some absent. The data contain more than 2 million clones, about 95% of them singletons. Terminally differentiated effector memory CD45RA+ cells were excluded by CCR7 positive selection of CD45RO-negative cells. The source is a man between 18 and 29 years old in good health. The sample comprised naive CD8+ T cells sorted from blood.

The CDR3 spells CASSQAEGLSYEQYF. The CDR3 nucleotides read TGCGCCAGCAGCCAAGCCGAGGGTCTGTCCTACGAGCAGTACTTC. The chain uses TRBV4-3 and TRBJ2-7; a possible D gene is TRBD2 (5 bases). With 1 base removed from V and 1 base from J, the gap between germline ends came to 11 bases. Germline CDR1 LGHNA, CDR2 YSLEER. This CDR3 is built from 15 residues.